These T cell receptor beta chains were read from a single sample in a study of T cell responses to AZD1222 COVID-19 vaccine. Sequenced by immunoSEQ multiplex PCR; TCRdb stores in-frame clones only, minus some. The sample gives about 110,000 clones, just under 90% of which show up once; around 4.5% is in the top ten. This sample comprised peripheral blood, obtained on day 0 of AZD1222 vaccination. These receptors came from an adult in good health. Each CDR3 is given with its conserved first and last residue. Fields, in order: V gene, D gene, J gene, clone size, CDR3 protein, CDR3 DNA. A D gene is named only where the DNA matches it firmly. Clone sizes are given selectively: once, few, many, or a class where the clone is expanded.

>TRBV30|NA|TRBJ2-4|NA
CAWSGGNLAKNIQYF
TGTGCCTGGAGTGGGGGGAACCTAGCCAAAAACATTCAGTACTTC
>TRBV9|NA|TRBJ1-2|NA
CASSVGVDYGYTF
TGTGCCAGCAGCGTGGGGGTTGACTATGGCTACACCTTC
>TRBV6-5|NA|TRBJ1-1|NA
CASREGGQTTEAFF
TGTGCCAGCAGGGAGGGGGGGCAGACCACTGAAGCTTTCTTT
>TRBV27|TRBD1|TRBJ1-5|NA
CATGTGNQPQHF
TGTGCCACCGGGACAGGGAATCAGCCCCAGCATTTT
>TRBV27|NA|TRBJ1-4|once
CASSLSKDSYATNEKLFF
TGTGCCAGCAGTTTATCGAAGGACAGTTATGCAACTAATGAAAAACTGTTTTTT
>TRBV28|NA|TRBJ1-5|NA
CASTPNNQPQHF
TGTGCCAGCACTCCGAACAATCAGCCCCAGCATTTT
>TRBV25-1|NA|TRBJ1-4|NA
CASSEYEGRNEKLFF
TGTGCCAGCAGTGAATATGAGGGGCGTAATGAAAAACTGTTTTTT
>TRBV30|TRBD1|TRBJ1-5|NA
CAYGTVRSGAQHF
TGTGCCTACGGGACAGTAAGGTCGGGGGCCCAGCATTTT
>TRBV28|NA|TRBJ2-7|NA
CASSYIISRDEQYF
TGTGCCAGCAGTTACATCATTTCCAGGGACGAGCAGTACTTC
>TRBV6-5|NA|TRBJ1-3|once
CASSYDRRSGNTIYF
TGTGCCAGCAGTTACGACAGGCGCTCTGGAAACACCATATATTTT
>TRBV3-1/TRBV3-2|TRBD1|TRBJ1-2|NA
CASSQGAGTDFFYGYTF
TGTGCCAGCAGCCAAGGGGCCGGGACAGACTTTTTCTATGGCTACACCTTC
>TRBV7-2|TRBD1|TRBJ1-5|NA
CASRTGRNSNQPQHF
TGTGCCTCCCGGACAGGGCGTAATAGCAATCAGCCCCAGCATTTT
>TRBV5-1|NA|TRBJ1-3|NA
CASSPAGGSGNTIYF
TGCGCCAGCAGCCCGGCTGGGGGCTCCGGAAACACCATATATTTT
>TRBV19|NA|TRBJ2-3|once
CASSLGPRRGVVADTQYF
TGTGCCAGTAGTTTGGGTCCCAGGCGTGGGGTGGTGGCAGATACGCAGTATTTT
>TRBV11-2|NA|TRBJ2-7|NA
CASSFLSRTYEQYF
TGTGCCAGCAGCTTCCTTAGCAGGACCTACGAGCAGTACTTC
>TRBV27|TRBD1|TRBJ2-7|few
CASSFLGQGSYEQYF
TGTGCCAGCAGTTTTCTGGGACAGGGGTCCTACGAGCAGTACTTC
>TRBV28|TRBD2|TRBJ2-1|once
CASLPGLAGNGEQFF
TGTGCCAGTCTACCGGGACTAGCGGGGAACGGTGAGCAGTTCTTC
>TRBV6-5|TRBD1|TRBJ1-2|NA
CASSTGTGAYGYTF
TGTGCCAGCAGCACGGGGACAGGGGCCTATGGCTACACCTTC
>TRBV4-1|NA|TRBJ1-4|NA
CASSPPGASATNEKLFF
TGCGCCAGCAGCCCCCCGGGCGCTTCTGCAACTAATGAAAAACTGTTTTTT
>TRBV28|TRBD2|TRBJ2-4|NA
CASSLAAGGGNIQYF
TGTGCCAGCAGTCTGGCAGCGGGGGGCGGAAACATTCAGTACTTC
>TRBV19|NA|TRBJ1-2|few
CASRSDSLTYGYTF
TGTGCCAGTAGGTCGGACAGCTTAACCTATGGCTACACCTTC
>TRBV7-9|NA|TRBJ1-3|NA
CASGGSSGNTIYF
TGTGCCAGCGGGGGGTCCTCTGGAAACACCATATATTTT
>TRBV19|NA|TRBJ2-7|NA
CASSHYRDSPYYEQYF
TGTGCCAGTAGTCATTACCGGGACTCCCCTTACTACGAGCAGTACTTC
>TRBV14|NA|TRBJ1-3|NA
CASSPYRTAGNTIYF
TGTGCCAGCAGCCCTTACCGGACAGCTGGAAACACCATATATTTT
>TRBV7-6|NA|TRBJ2-3|NA
CASSLVRGIGTDTQYF
TGTGCCAGCAGCTTAGTTCGCGGGATTGGGACAGATACGCAGTATTTT
>TRBV3-1/TRBV3-2|TRBD2|TRBJ2-1|NA
CASSPLAGGSDEQFF
TGTGCCAGCAGCCCCTTAGCGGGAGGGTCGGATGAGCAGTTCTTC
>TRBV2|NA|TRBJ1-3|NA
CASSQQPGSSGNTIYF
TGTGCCAGCAGTCAGCAACCCGGGAGCTCTGGAAACACCATATATTTT